The source of this TCR beta chain is a study of identical twins. TCRdb reprocessed the 5' RACE reads with MiXCR, giving one entry per CDR3 protein. The table records hundreds of thousands of distinct CDR3 sequences, roughly 12% of them present only once. This CDR3 has 13 residues. J lost 5 bases, V lost 6 bases, and 8 bases had no gene match. Germline-derived CDR1 and CDR2 are SQVTM and ANQGSEA. The table lists this clonotype with a few counts. No antigen is known for it. Study-wide results and caveats: Weaker excess twin sharing was observed in beta out-of-frame sequences.

This sample was shared with a second study, whose subject was yellow fever vaccine responses in identical twins. That paper adds: Reportedly, twins' vaccine T cell responses looked partly convergent and partly personalized.

This sequence originates from a woman under 30 in good health. Material: PBMCs. The chain uses TRBV29-1 and TRBJ1-1; 8 nucleotides line up with TRBD1. CDR3 in DNA: TGCAGCGTGGATAGACAGGGGCAAACTGAAGCTTTCTTT. Protein: CSVDRQGQTEAFF.